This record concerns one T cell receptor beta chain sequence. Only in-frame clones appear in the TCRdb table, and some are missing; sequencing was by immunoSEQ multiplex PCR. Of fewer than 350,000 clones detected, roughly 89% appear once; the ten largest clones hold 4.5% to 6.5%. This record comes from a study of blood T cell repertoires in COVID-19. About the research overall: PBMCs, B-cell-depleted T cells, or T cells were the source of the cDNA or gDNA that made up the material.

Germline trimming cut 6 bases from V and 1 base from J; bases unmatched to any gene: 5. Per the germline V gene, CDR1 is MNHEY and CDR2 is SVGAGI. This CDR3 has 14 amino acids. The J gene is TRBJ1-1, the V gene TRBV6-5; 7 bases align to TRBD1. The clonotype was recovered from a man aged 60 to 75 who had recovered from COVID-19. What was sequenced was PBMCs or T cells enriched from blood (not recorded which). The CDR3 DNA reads TGTGCCAGCAGGGAGACAGGGCAGAACACTGAAGCTTTCTTT. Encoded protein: CASRETGQNTEAFF.